Listed below are T cell receptor beta chains from one sample, sequenced in a study of blood T cells in healthy people across ages. TCRdb reprocessed the 5' RACE reads via MiXCR and lists one record per CDR3 protein. The data hold around 1,800,000 distinct CDR3 sequences, with approximately 40% observed a single time. What was sequenced was blood. The receptor source for this set is a human donor in good health. CDR3s include the opening cysteine and the closing phenylalanine or tryptophan. Fields, in order: J gene, V gene, CDR3 length, D gene, clone size, CDR3 protein, CDR3 DNA. D genes are given only for firm matches. Clone size, where shown, is once, few, many, or a class for clones that have expanded.

J: TRBJ2-4
V: TRBV7-2
length: 15
D: .
size: .
CDR3: CASSLEQGGTNIQYF
DNA: TGTGCCAGCAGCTTAGAGCAGGGGGGCACAAACATTCAGTACTTC

J: TRBJ2-5
V: TRBV30
length: 13
D: .
size: .
CDR3: CAWSEGYIGTQYF
DNA: TGTGCCTGGAGTGAAGGGTACATCGGGACCCAGTACTTC

J: TRBJ2-3
V: TRBV6-5
length: 18
D: TRBD1
size: .
CDR3: CASSYSIVTGVSTDTQYF
DNA: TGTGCCAGCAGTTACTCGATAGTAACAGGGGTTTCCACAGATACGCAGTATTTT

J: TRBJ1-2
V: TRBV3-1
length: 15
D: TRBD1
size: .
CDR3: CTSSLTGQGAYGYTF
DNA: TGTACCAGCAGTCTAACGGGACAGGGGGCCTATGGCTACACCTTC

J: TRBJ2-7
V: TRBV29-1
length: 11
D: .
size: few
CDR3: CSGQTSREQYF
DNA: TGCAGCGGGCAGACTAGTCGCGAGCAGTACTTC

J: TRBJ1-4
V: TRBV6-6
length: 14
D: .
size: .
CDR3: CASGLSIVFEKLFF
DNA: TGTGCCAGCGGCCTCTCTATCGTCTTTGAAAAACTGTTTTTT

J: TRBJ1-6
V: TRBV7-3
length: 17
D: .
size: few
CDR3: CASLFPIGRGPEEPLHF
DNA: TGTGCCAGTCTTTTCCCGATTGGGAGGGGCCCGGAGGAACCCCTCCACTTT

J: TRBJ2-1
V: TRBV7-9
length: 15
D: .
size: .
CDR3: CASSFPGSVTNEQFF
DNA: TGTGCCAGCAGCTTCCCCGGGAGTGTCACCAATGAGCAGTTCTTC

J: TRBJ2-7
V: TRBV9
length: 15
D: TRBD1
size: .
CDR3: CASSASGTGGNEQYF
DNA: TGTGCCAGCAGCGCCTCCGGGACAGGGGGCAACGAGCAGTACTTC

J: TRBJ2-5
V: TRBV20-1
length: 12
D: TRBD2
size: once
CDR3: CSVTGGLGTQYF
DNA: TGCAGTGTCACCGGGGGGTTGGGGACCCAGTACTTC

J: TRBJ2-5
V: TRBV20-1
length: 13
D: .
size: .
CDR3: CSASPGRAETQYF
DNA: TGCAGTGCTAGTCCCGGACGGGCGGAGACCCAGTACTTC